Each of the 4 T cell receptor beta chains below was sequenced from the same sample in a study of memory CD8 T cells in hepatitis C reinfection. Measured with immunoSEQ multiplex PCR; TCRdb has only the in-frame clones, and not every one. The table lists tens of thousands of clones, roughly 90% of them singletons. Documented time point: pre-reinfection, 55 to 20 weeks before reinfection detection. Sorted cells were sequenced directly ex vivo without any in vitro expansion. Sequenced: naive CD8+ T cells sorted from blood. The source is a man aged 18-30 years with hepatitis C virus infection.

The chain carries TRBV28 and TRBJ1-2; 8 bases align to TRBD1. With V trimmed by 6 bases and J by 4 bases, 10 bases remained unmatched. The CDR3 totals 15 residues. The V gene's germline CDR1 is MDHEN and CDR2 SYDVKM. CDR3 bases: TGTGCCAGCAGCCCCCCGACAGGGGCGCTCTATGGCTACACCTTC. It specifies CASSPPTGALYGYTF.

The chain recombines TRBV5-6 with TRBJ2-1, with a possible D match to TRBD2 (6 bases). V was shortened by 2 bases and J by 4 bases, with 13 bases between the two germline ends. From germline, CDR1 is SGHDT and CDR2 YYEEEE. This CDR3 has 15 amino acids. The CDR3 region is CASSFGDSLYNEQFF. The CDR3 nucleotides are TGTGCCAGCAGCTTCGGGGACTCCTTATACAATGAGCAGTTCTTC.

A note on this clone: This sample also contains other DNA sequences that code for the same CDR3. The gene calls are TRBV27 and TRBJ2-1, with 7 nucleotides matching TRBD2. The CDR3 extends over 15 amino acids. Germline CDR1 MNHEY, CDR2 SMNVEV (reference sequence). With 4 bases clipped from V and 9 bases from J, the junction kept 12 bases outside the gene matches. The CDR3 spells CASSYGGFPVAEQFF. Written as DNA, the CDR3 is TGTGCCAGCAGTTACGGGGGGTTCCCAGTGGCTGAGCAGTTCTTC.

The CDR3 nucleotides are TGTGCCAGCAGCTTGGCGGGACAGGGTGTTGCAGATACGCAGTATTTT. Its translation: CASSLAGQGVADTQYF. The chain carries TRBV11-2 and TRBJ2-3; 9 nucleotides line up with TRBD1. Germline V gene sequence: CDR1 SGHAT, CDR2 FQNNGV. The length of the CDR3 is 16 residues. V lost 3 bases to trimming and J lost 4 bases; unmatched junction nucleotides: 8. The full variable domain, in which reference TRBV11-2 and TRBJ2-3 provide the parts outside the CDR3, is EAGVAQSPRYKIIEKRQSVAFWCNPISGHATLYWYQQILGQGPKLLIQFQNNGVVDDSQLPKDRFSAERLKGVDSTLKIQPAKLEDSAVYLCASSLAGQGVADTQYFGPGTRLTVL.